This T cell receptor (beta chain) was sequenced during a study of patients and donors after allogeneic stem cell transplantation. This clonotype was observed many times. MiXCR, applied by TCRdb to the RT-PCR reads, yields one record per CDR3 protein. The table lists 410,000 or so distinct CDR3 sequences, 16% of them singletons. This receptor was identified in a human donor who was either an allogeneic HSCT recipient or a stem cell or donor lymphocyte infusion donor (not recorded which). It is not recorded whose cells these are; they may come from a transplant donor. What was sequenced was blood, either unsorted or a sorted T cell fraction (not recorded which).

The CDR3 nucleotides read TGCAGCGTTGACAGCTGGGTAGAGTACTTC. This encodes CSVDSWVEYF. This sequence joins TRBV29-1 and TRBJ2-4, with D uncertain. Germline values: CDR1 SQVTM, CDR2 ANQGSEA. Trimming took 3 bases from V and 14 from J, leaving 11 bases between them. The CDR3 is made up of 10 amino acids.